This T cell receptor beta chain was retrieved from a study of T-cell reconstitution after alpha-beta-depleted transplantation in children. This clonotype showed up just a few times. A TCRbeta library incorporating unique molecular identifiers was prepared. A single record per CDR3 protein comes from TCRdb applying MiXCR to the PCR reads. The table lists around 490,000 distinct CDR3 sequences, approximately 10% of them singletons. This receptor was identified in a female patient aged 2-9 years who had a stem cell transplant for aplastic anemia, so the T cells may come from the graft donor. Sequencing used PBMCs, mostly from graft donor cells, obtained 180 days after TCRalphabeta/CD19-depleted stem cell transplant.

This CDR3 is CASSFHPDLQAFF. CDR3 nucleotides: TGTGCCAGCAGCTTTCATCCAGATCTTCAAGCTTTCTTT. The V and J genes are TRBV7-9 and TRBJ1-1; the D is unclear. The V and J ends lost 3 bases and 9 bases respectively, with 14 bases between them. Germline V gives CDR1 SEHNR, CDR2 FQNEAQ (reference sequence). The CDR3 consists of 13 residues.